This TCR beta chain was captured by sequencing in a study of T cell repertoires in cytomegalovirus infection. On the study more broadly: Public TCR beta signature analysis indicated the presence of both CMV infection and matching HLA type.

The CDR3 runs 15 residues. Germline V gene sequence: CDR1 MNHNS, CDR2 SASEGT. J was trimmed by 5 bases and V by 1 base; bases with no gene match: 8. A single record per CDR3 protein comes from TCRdb applying MiXCR to the reads. The sample holds roughly 500,000 distinct CDR3 sequences, approximately 15% seen once. General study points: Predominance within the ex vivo response was attributable to HLA-C-restricted CMV-specific TCR beta clonotypes. Cumulative frequency of public TCR beta families picked out carriers of CMV plus the relevant HLA.

Many counts were recorded for this clonotype. Antigen specificity is unknown. The rearrangement links TRBV6-1 to TRBJ2-7; TRBD2 aligns across 7 bases. Sequencing was carried out using CD8+ T cells from PBMCs. This clonotype originated in a human donor in good health (CMV status not recorded). Some clones in this sample may be carry-over from other donors' samples. CDR3 sequence (DNA): TGTGCCAGCAGTGAAGTGGCGGGAGAATGGGACGAGCAGTACTTC. It codes for CASSEVAGEWDEQYF.